Here is one T cell receptor beta chain with its context. Antigen specificity is unknown. The repertoire was sequenced with immunoSEQ multiplex PCR; TCRdb's copy has only in-frame clones and lacks some. The sample has roughly 260,000 clones, approximately 93% seen once; the top ten hold about 0.5%. The data stem from a study of T cell responses to AZD1222 COVID-19 vaccine. Study as a whole: Investigators merged groups given second doses at roughly 4 or roughly 12 weeks.

Study results and caveats: With two AZD1222 doses given, Spike-specific TCR breadth and depth both rose. White British ancestry dominated among donors, who included more females, and clonal diversity was possibly underestimated. Spike was spanned by vaccine-associated CD4 TCRs, with dominance at 160-218 and 743-854.

Material: peripheral blood, obtained on day 0 of AZD1222 vaccination. This receptor was taken from an adult in good health.

CDR3: CASSDQRYTDTQYF. In DNA, the CDR3 is TGTGCCAGCAGTGACCAGAGGTACACAGATACGCAGTATTTT. The rearrangement uses TRBV2 and TRBJ2-3, with D unclear. This CDR3 is 14 amino acids long. Germline values: CDR1 SNHLY, CDR2 FYNNEI. Trimming took 3 bases from V and 2 from J, leaving 9 bases between them.